This T cell receptor (beta chain) was found in a study of cytomegalovirus exposure and HLA in healthy donors. This clone showed up just once. Using immunoSEQ multiplex PCR, the repertoire was profiled, and TCRdb retains in-frame clones only, with some absent. In the table there are about 310,000 clones, around 90% of which are singletons. The germline CDR1 and CDR2 sequences are MNHNY and SVGAGI (reference sequence). Trimming took 6 bases from V and 5 from J; bases not matched to a gene: 10. This CDR3 has 15 residues. V gene TRBV6-6 combines with J gene TRBJ1-5, with 7 bases aligning to TRBD1. This receptor was taken from a man younger than 45 in good health and CMV-seronegative. The sample taken for sequencing was PBMCs. CDR3 region: CASRPHRGLDQPQHF. CDR3 sequence (DNA): TGTGCCAGCAGGCCCCACAGGGGACTAGATCAGCCCCAGCATTTT.